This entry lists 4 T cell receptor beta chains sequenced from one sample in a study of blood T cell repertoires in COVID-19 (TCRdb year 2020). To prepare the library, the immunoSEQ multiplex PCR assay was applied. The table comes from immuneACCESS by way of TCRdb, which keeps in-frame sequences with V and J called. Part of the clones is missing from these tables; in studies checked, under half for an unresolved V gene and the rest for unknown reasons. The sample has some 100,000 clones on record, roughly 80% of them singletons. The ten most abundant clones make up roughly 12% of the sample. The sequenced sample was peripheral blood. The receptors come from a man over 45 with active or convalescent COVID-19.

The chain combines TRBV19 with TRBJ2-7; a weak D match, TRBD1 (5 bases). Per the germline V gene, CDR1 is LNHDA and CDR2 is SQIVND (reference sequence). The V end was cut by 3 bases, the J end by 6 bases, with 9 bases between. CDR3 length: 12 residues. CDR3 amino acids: CASSIGQGEQYF. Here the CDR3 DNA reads TGTGCCAGTAGTATTGGCCAGGGCGAGCAGTACTTC.

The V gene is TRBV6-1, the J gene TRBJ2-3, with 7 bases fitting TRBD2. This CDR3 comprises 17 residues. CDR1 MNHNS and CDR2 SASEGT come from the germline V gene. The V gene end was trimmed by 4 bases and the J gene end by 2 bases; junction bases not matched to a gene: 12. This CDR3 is CASSGGGAAEDTDTQYF. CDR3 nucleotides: TGTGCCAGCAGTGGGGGGGGAGCCGCCGAAGACACAGATACGCAGTATTTT.

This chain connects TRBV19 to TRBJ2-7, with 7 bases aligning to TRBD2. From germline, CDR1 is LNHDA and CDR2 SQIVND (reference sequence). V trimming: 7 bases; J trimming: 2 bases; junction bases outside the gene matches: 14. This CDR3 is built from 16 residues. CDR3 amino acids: CASTIGRGRSTYEQYF. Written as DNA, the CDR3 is TGTGCCAGTACAATCGGGCGGGGGAGGTCGACCTACGAGCAGTACTTC.

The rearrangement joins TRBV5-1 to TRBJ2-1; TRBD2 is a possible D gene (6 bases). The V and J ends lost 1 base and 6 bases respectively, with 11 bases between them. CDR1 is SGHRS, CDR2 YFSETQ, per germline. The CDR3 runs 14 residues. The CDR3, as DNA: TGCGCCAGCAGCTTGTCCACTAGCTTCAATGAGCAGTTCTTC. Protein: CASSLSTSFNEQFF.